Presented here are 3 T cell receptor beta chains from one specimen sequenced in a study of primary melanoma T cells and metastatic recurrence (dated by TCRdb to the early 2020s). Library preparation employed the immunoSEQ multiplex PCR assay. The immuneACCESS repertoire file appears here via TCRdb, limited to in-frame rearrangements. These files lack a portion of the clones; in checked studies, under half of the deficit traces to unresolved V genes, and the cause of the others is not known. The sample's records list around 12 clones. Sequencing was done on a sample of melanoma tumor tissue. These receptors all come from a human donor with melanoma.

V usage is TRBV6-8 and J usage is TRBJ1-5, with D unresolved. The CDR3 is 15 residues long. V was pared by 8 bases and J by 3 bases, with 17 bases between. Germline assignment: CDR1 MNHGY and CDR2 SAAAGT. DNA for the CDR3: TGTGCCAGCTGGGCAGAGGAACAGCCCAATCAGCCCCAGCATTTT. This encodes CASWAEEQPNQPQHF.

This sequence joins TRBV30 and TRBJ1-5, with D unclear. Trimming pared 1 base from V and 7 bases from J, leaving 14 bases between. CDR1 is GTSNPN and CDR2 is SVGIG in the germline V gene (reference sequence). The CDR3 consists of 14 residues. DNA for the CDR3: TGTGCCTGGAGTGAAGGGTCCCAAGGCCAGCCCCAGCATTTT. This translates into CAWSEGSQGQPQHF.

The chain couples TRBV11-3 to TRBJ1-4; a weak D match, TRBD1 (5 bases). The CDR3 covers 16 residues. Germline CDR1 and CDR2: SGHNT and YENEEA. Trimming removed 2 bases at V and 6 bases at J, with 16 bases between. The CDR3 here is CASSLLRGVGDEKLFF. The CDR3 bases are TGTGCCAGCAGCTTATTACGGGGGGTTGGAGATGAAAAACTGTTTTTT.